This T cell receptor (beta chain) is drawn from a study of CD8+ T cells in alopecia areata. Across the whole study: For the treated group, dosing was oral tofacitinib at 5 to 10 mg twice daily.

RNA extraction and reverse transcription yielded cDNA as sequencing template. TCRdb's copy holds only in-frame clones and misses some; the assay was immunoSEQ multiplex PCR. The profile covers approximately 300,000 clones, with more than 45% appearing a single time and around 1.7% taken by the ten largest. Treatment defined: oral pan-JAK inhibitor, 5-10 mg twice daily. Whole-study results and caveats: Researchers say the link of baseline CD8+ expansion to response remains uncertain, with one nonresponder. Scalp clonality, along with expanded CD8+ clones among the top 100, was significantly decreased by tofacitinib.

Between the trimmed V and J ends, which lost 7 bases and 1 base, there was a span of 13 bases. CDR3 length: 14 amino acids. In germline, CDR1 is SQVTM, CDR2 ANQGSEA. As to this clone: Its antigen is unknown.

The sequence was obtained from a human donor with alopecia areata. The rearrangement uses TRBV29-1 and TRBJ1-4, with D perhaps matching TRBD1 (5 bases). Source: CD4+ T cells sorted from blood, taken at week 24, from a patient treated with tofacitinib. CDR3 in DNA: TGCAGCGCCCCTCAGGGAATAACTAATGAAAAACTGTTTTTT. Its translation is CSAPQGITNEKLFF. The variable domain in full, completed from reference TRBV29-1 and TRBJ1-4, reads SAVISQKPSRDICQRGTSLTIQCQVDSQVTMMFWYRQQPGQSLTLIATANQGSEATYESGFVIDKFPISRPNLTFSTLTVSNMSPEDSSIYLCSAPQGITNEKLFFGSGTQLSVL.